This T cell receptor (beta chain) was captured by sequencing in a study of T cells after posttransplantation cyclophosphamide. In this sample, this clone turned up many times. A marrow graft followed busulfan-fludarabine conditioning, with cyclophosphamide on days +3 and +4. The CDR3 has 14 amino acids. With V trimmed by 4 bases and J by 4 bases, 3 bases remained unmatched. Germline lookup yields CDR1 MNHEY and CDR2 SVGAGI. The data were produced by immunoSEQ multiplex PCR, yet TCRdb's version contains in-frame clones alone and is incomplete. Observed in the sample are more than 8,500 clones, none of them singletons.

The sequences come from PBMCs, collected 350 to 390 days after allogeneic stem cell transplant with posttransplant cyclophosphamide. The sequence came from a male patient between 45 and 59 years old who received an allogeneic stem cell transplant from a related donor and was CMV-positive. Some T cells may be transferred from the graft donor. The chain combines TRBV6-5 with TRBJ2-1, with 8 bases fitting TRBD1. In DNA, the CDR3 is TGTGCCAGCAGTTCCCAGGGGGCTTACAATGAGCAGTTCTTC. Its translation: CASSSQGAYNEQFF.